This T cell receptor beta chain was recorded in a study of shared clonotypes between healthy human individuals. The repertoire was sequenced with immunoSEQ multiplex PCR; TCRdb's copy has only in-frame clones and lacks some. The sample lists approximately 2,000,000 clones, under 95% occurring once. From germline, CDR1 is SNHLY and CDR2 FYNNEI. V was pared by 7 bases and J by 12 bases, with 16 bases between. This CDR3 spans 12 amino acids. This receptor was identified in a man aged 18 to 29 in good health. Some clones in this sample may be carry-over from other donors' samples. The V gene is TRBV2, the J gene TRBJ2-1; D may be TRBD2 (5 bases). Sequencing input: naive CD4+ T cells from PBMCs. The sample's subset: CD45RA+ positively selected. CDR3 loop: CASNEGSWGQFF. For the CDR3, the DNA is TGTGCCAGCAACGAGGGTAGCTGGGGGCAGTTCTTC.